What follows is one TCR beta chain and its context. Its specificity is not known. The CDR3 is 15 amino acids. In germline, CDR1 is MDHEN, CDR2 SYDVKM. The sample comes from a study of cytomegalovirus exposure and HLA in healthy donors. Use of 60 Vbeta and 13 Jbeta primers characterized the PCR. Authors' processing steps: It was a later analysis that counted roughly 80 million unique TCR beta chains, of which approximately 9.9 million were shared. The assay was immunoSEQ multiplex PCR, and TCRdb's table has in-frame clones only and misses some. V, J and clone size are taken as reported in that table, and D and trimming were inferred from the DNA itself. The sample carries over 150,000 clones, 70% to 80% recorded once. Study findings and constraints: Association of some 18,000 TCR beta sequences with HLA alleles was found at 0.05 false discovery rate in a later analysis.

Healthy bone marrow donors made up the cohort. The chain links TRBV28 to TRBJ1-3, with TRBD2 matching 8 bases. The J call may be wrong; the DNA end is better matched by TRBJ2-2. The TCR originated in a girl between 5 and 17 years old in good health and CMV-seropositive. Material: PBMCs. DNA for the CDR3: TGTGCCAGCAGTTTTAGCGGGGCCCCAGGCGGGGAGCTGTTTTTT. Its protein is CASSFSGAPGGELFF.